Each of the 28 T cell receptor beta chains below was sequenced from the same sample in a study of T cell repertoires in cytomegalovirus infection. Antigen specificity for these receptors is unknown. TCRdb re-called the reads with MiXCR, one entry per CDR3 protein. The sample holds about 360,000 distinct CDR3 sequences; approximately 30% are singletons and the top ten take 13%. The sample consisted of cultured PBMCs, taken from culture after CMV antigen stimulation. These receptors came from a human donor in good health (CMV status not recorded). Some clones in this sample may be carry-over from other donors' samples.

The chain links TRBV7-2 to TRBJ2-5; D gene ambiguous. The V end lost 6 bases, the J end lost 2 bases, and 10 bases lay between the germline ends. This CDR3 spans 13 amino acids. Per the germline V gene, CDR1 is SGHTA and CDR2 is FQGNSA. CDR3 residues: CASRLHAQETQYF. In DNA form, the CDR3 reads TGTGCCAGCAGGCTCCATGCACAAGAGACCCAGTACTTC.

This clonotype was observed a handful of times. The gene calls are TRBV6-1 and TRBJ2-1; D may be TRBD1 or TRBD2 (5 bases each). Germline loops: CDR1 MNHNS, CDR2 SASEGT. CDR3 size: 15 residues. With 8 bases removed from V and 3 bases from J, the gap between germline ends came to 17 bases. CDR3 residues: CASHGPGTNYNEQFF. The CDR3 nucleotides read TGTGCCAGCCATGGCCCCGGGACGAACTACAATGAGCAGTTCTTC.

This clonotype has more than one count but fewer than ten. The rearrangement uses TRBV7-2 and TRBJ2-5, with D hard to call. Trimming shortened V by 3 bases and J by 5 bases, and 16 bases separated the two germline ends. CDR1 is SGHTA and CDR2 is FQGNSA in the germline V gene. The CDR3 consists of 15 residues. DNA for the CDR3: TGTGCCAGCAGCTTCGACTCTTGGGCCGGGGAGACCCAGTACTTC. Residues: CASSFDSWAGETQYF.

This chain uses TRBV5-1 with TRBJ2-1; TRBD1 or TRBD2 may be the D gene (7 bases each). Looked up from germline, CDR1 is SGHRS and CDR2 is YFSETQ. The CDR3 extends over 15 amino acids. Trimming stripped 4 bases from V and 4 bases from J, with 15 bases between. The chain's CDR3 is CASSEGAGAYNEQFF. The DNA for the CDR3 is TGCGCCAGCAGCGAGGGGGCGGGAGCTTACAATGAGCAGTTCTTC.

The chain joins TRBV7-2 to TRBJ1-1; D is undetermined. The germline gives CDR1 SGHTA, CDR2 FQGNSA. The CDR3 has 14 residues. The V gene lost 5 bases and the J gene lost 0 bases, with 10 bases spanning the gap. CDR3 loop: CASSADTLNTEAFF. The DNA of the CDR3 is TGTGCCAGCAGCGCTGACACTTTGAACACTGAAGCTTTCTTT.

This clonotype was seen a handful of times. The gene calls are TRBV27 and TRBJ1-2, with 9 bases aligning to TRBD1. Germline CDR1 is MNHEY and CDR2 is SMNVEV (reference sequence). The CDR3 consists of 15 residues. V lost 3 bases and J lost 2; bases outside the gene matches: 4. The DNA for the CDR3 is TGTGCCAGCAGTTTCGGGACAGGGACCAACTATGGCTACACCTTC. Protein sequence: CASSFGTGTNYGYTF.

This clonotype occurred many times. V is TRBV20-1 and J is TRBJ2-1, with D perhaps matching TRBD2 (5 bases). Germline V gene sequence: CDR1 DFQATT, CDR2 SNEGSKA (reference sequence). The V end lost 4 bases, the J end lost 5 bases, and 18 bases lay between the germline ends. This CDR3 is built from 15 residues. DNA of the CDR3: TGCAGTGCTATTGCCGGACTGGGAGTTAACAATGAGCAGTTCTTC. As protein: CSAIAGLGVNNEQFF.

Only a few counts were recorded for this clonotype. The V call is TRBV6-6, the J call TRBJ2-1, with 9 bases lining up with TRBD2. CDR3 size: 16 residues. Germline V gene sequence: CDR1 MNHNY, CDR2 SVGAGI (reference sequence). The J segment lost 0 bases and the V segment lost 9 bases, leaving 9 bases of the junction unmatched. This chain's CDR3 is CASSSISGSSYNEQFF. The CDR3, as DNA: TGTGCCAGTTCATCGATTAGCGGGAGCTCCTACAATGAGCAGTTCTTC.

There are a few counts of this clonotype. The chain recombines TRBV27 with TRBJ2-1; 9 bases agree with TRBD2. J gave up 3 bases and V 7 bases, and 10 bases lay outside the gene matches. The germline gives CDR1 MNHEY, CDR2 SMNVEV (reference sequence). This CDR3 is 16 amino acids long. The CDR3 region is CASTLLSGSDYNEQFF. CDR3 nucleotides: TGTGCCAGCACCCTTCTTAGCGGGAGCGACTACAATGAGCAGTTCTTC.

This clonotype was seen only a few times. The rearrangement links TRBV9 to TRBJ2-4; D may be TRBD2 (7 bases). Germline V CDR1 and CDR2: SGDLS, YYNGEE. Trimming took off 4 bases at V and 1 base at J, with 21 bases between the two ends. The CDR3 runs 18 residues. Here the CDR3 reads CASSLRGGGREAKNIQYF. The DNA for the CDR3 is TGTGCCAGCAGCCTAAGAGGGGGGGGCAGGGAGGCCAAAAACATTCAGTACTTC.

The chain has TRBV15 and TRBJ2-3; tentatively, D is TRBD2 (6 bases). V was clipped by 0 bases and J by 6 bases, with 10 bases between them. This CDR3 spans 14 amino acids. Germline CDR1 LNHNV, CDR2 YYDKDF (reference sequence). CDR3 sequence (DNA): TGTGCCACCAGCAGAGACGGGAGAGGGGATACGCAGTATTTT. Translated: CATSRDGRGDTQYF.

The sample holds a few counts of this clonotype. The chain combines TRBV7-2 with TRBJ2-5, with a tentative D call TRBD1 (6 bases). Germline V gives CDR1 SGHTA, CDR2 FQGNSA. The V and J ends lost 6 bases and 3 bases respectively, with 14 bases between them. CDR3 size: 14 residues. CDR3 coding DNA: TGTGCCAGCAGTTCGGACAGCGACAAAGAGACCCAGTACTTC. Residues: CASSSDSDKETQYF.

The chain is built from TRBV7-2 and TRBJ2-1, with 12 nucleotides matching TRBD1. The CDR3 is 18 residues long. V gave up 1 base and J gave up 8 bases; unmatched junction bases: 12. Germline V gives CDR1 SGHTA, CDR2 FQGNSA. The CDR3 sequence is CASSLVLSGTGGFDEQFF. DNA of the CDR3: TGTGCCAGCAGCTTAGTGTTGTCCGGGACAGGGGGCTTCGATGAGCAGTTCTTC.

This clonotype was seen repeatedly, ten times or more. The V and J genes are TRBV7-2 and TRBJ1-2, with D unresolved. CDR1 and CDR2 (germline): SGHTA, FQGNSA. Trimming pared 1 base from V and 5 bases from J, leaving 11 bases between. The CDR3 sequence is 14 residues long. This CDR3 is CASSLGSDPYGYTF. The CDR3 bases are TGTGCCAGCAGCTTAGGGTCAGATCCTTATGGCTACACCTTC.

The CDR3, as DNA: TGTGCCAGTAGTACCCTTAGCGGGAGGGCGAACACCGGGGAGCTGTTTTTT. This translates into CASSTLSGRANTGELFF. V gene TRBV19 combines with J gene TRBJ2-2; 11 bases are shared with TRBD2. The length of the CDR3 is 17 residues. The V and J ends lost 4 bases and 0 bases, in that order; junction bases with no gene match: 4. Germline V gene data show CDR1 as LNHDA and CDR2 as SQIVND (reference sequence).

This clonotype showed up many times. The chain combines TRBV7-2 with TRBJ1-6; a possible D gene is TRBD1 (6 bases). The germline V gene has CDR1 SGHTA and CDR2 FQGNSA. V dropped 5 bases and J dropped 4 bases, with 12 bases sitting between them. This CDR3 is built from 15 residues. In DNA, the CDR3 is TGTGCCAGCAGCCCGAGACAGGTTTATAATTCACCCCTCCACTTT. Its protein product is CASSPRQVYNSPLHF.

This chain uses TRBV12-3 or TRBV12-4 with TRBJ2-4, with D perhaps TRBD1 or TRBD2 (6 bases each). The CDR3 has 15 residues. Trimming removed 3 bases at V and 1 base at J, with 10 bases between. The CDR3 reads CASSFGGAAKNIQYF. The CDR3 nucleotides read TGTGCCAGCAGTTTCGGGGGCGCGGCCAAAAACATTCAGTACTTC.

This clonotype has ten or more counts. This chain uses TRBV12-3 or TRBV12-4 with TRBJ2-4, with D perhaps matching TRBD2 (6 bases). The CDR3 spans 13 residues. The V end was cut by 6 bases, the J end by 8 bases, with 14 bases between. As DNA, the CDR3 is TGTGCCAGCAGGGGCCCCGGGGGTTACATTCAGTACTTC. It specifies CASRGPGGYIQYF.

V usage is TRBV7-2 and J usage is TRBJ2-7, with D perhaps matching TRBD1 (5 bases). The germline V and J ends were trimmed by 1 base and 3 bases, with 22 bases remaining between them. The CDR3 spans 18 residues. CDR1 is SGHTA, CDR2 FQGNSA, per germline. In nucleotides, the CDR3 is TGTGCCAGCAGCTTAGGTCCAGGCCTGCCAGGGTTAGGCTACGAGCAGTACTTC. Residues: CASSLGPGLPGLGYEQYF. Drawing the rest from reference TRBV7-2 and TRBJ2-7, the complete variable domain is GAGVSQSPSNKVTEKGKDVELRCDPISGHTALYWYRQSLGQGLEFLIYFQGNSAPDKSGLPSDRFSAERTGGSVSTLTIQRTQQEDSAVYLCASSLGPGLPGLGYEQYFGPGTRLTVT.

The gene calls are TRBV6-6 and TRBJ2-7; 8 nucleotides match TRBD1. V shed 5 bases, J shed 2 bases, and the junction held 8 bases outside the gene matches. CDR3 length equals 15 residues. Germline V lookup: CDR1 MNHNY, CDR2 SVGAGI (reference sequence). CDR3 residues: CASSDVGTGAYEQYF. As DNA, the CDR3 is TGTGCCAGCAGTGATGTCGGGACAGGCGCCTACGAGCAGTACTTC.

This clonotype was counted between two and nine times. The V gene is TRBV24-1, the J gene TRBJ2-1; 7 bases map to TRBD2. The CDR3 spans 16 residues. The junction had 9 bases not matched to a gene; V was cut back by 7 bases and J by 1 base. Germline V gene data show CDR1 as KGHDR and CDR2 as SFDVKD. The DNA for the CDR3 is TGTGCCACCAGCAACCAGCGGGGACTGTCCTACAATGAGCAGTTCTTC. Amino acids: CATSNQRGLSYNEQFF.

CDR3 DNA sequence: TGTGCCAGCAGTTCCTACCGGGACAGGGATGAAGCTTTCTTT. It translates to CASSSYRDRDEAFF. This chain connects TRBV28 to TRBJ1-1; 9 positions agree with TRBD1. CDR1 is MDHEN, CDR2 SYDVKM, per germline. The CDR3 is 14 residues long. The V gene end was trimmed by 4 bases and the J gene end by 7 bases; junction bases not matched to a gene: 7.

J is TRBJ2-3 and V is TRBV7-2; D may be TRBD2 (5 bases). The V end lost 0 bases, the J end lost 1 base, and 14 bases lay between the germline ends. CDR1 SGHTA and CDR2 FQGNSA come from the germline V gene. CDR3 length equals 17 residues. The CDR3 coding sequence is TGTGCCAGCAGCTTAGCGTTTCCCGGGCGGGGCACAGATACGCAGTATTTT. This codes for CASSLAFPGRGTDTQYF.

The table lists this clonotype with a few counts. As DNA, the CDR3 is TGCGCCAGCAGCTTGCCAGAGTACTATGGCTACACCTTC. This sequence encodes CASSLPEYYGYTF. The rearrangement links TRBV5-1 to TRBJ1-2, with D uncertain. Germline V gene data show CDR1 as SGHRS and CDR2 as YFSETQ. Trimming cost V 1 base and J 3 bases, with 7 bases left between them. The CDR3 has 13 amino acids.

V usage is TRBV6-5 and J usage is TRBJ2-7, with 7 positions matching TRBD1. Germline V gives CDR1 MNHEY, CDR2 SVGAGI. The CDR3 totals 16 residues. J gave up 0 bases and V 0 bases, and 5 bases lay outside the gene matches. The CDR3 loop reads CASSYSGTASSYEQYV. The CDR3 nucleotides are TGTGCCAGCAGTTACTCCGGGACAGCTAGCTCCTACGAGCAGTACGTC.

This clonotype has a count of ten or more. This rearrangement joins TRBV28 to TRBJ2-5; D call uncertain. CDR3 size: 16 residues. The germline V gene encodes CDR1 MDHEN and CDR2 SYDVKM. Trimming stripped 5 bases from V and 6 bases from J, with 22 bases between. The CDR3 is CASSTPMGRLRKTQYF. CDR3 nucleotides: TGTGCCAGCAGTACCCCCATGGGCAGGTTACGGAAGACCCAGTACTTC.

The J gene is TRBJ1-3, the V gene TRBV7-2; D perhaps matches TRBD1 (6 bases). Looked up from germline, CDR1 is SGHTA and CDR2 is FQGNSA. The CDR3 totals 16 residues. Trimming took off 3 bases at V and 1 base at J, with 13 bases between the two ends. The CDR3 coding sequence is TGTGCCAGCAGCTTTCTCCGGGGGCCTTCTGGAAACACCATATATTTT. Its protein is CASSFLRGPSGNTIYF.

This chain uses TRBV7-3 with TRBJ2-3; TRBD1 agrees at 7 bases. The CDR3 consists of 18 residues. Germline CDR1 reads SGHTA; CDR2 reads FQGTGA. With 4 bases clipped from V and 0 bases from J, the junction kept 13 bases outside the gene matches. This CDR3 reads CASSSLTTGVLSTDTQYF. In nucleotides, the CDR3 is TGTGCCAGCAGCTCTCTCACCACAGGGGTGTTGAGCACAGATACGCAGTATTTT.